Presented here are 3 T cell receptor beta chains from one specimen sequenced in a study of blood T cell repertoires in COVID-19. Some clones are missing from TCRdb's copy, which holds only in-frame ones; the method was immunoSEQ multiplex PCR. The sample records roughly 120,000 clones, about 80% being singletons. The sample was peripheral blood. These receptors were collected from an elderly woman with acute or convalescent COVID-19.

This sequence joins TRBV6-5 and TRBJ1-3, with D possibly TRBD1 on 5 matching bases. The CDR3 has 15 amino acids. Germline assignment: CDR1 MNHEY and CDR2 SVGAGI. Trimming removed 0 bases from V and 4 bases from J, with 10 bases in between. Written as DNA, the CDR3 is TGTGCCAGCAGTTACTCGGTCAGACAGGGAAACACCATATATTTT. Translation gives CASSYSVRQGNTIYF.

The chain carries TRBV19 and TRBJ1-1; maybe TRBD1 (6 bases). Germline loops: CDR1 LNHDA, CDR2 SQIVND (reference sequence). CDR3 length: 16 residues. With 7 bases removed from V and 1 base from J, the gap between germline ends came to 19 bases. The CDR3 sequence: CASNIPRGRGNTEAFF. CDR3 in DNA: TGTGCCAGTAACATCCCCAGGGGAAGGGGGAACACTGAAGCTTTCTTT. The full variable domain, in which reference TRBV19 and TRBJ1-1 provide the parts outside the CDR3, is DGGITQSPKYLFRKEGQNVTLSCEQNLNHDAMYWYRQDPGQGLRLIYYSQIVNDFQKGDIAEGYSVSREKKESFPLTVTSAQKNPTAFYLCASNIPRGRGNTEAFFGQGTRLTVV.

The chain is built from TRBV5-4 and TRBJ1-4; 7 bases line up with TRBD1. Trimming removed 5 bases from V and 3 bases from J; junction bases left unmatched: 7. The CDR3 spans 15 residues. CDR1 is SGHNT, CDR2 YYREEE, per germline (reference sequence). CDR3 loop: CASSVSTGSNEKLFF. CDR3 nucleotide sequence: TGTGCCAGCAGTGTTTCGACAGGGTCTAATGAAAAACTGTTTTTT.